Listed below are T cell receptor beta chains from one sample, sequenced in a study of T cells in pancreatic ductal adenocarcinoma. Data came from immunoSEQ multiplex PCR; TCRdb stores just in-frame clones and leaves some out. Among roughly 11,000 clones listed, just over 85% were seen once. The specimen sequenced was PBMCs. Receptors originate from a human donor with pancreatic ductal adenocarcinoma. Each CDR3 is given with its conserved first and last residue. A D gene is named only where the DNA matches it firmly. Not every row has a clone size; where given, it reads once, few, many or a size class.

length	D	V	size	J	DNA	CDR3
16	.	TRBV19	once	TRBJ1-3	TGTGCCAGTAGTATAGGGCAGGCGATCTCTGGAAACACCATATATTTT	CASSIGQAISGNTIYF
11	.	TRBV4-3	.	TRBJ2-5	TGCGCCAGCAGCCAAGACGAGACCCAGTACTTC	CASSQDETQYF
14	TRBD1	TRBV28	.	TRBJ2-7	TGTGCCAGCAGCCCCGGGACAGGGCGTTACGAGCAGTACTTC	CASSPGTGRYEQYF
12	.	TRBV2	.	TRBJ1-2	TGTGCCAGCAGTGTGCCCCGATCTGGCTACACCTTC	CASSVPRSGYTF
12	.	TRBV11-2	.	TRBJ2-7	TGTGCCAGCAGCTTAGCCTCCTACGAGCAGTACTTC	CASSLASYEQYF
14	.	TRBV2	.	TRBJ2-1	TGTGCCAGCGGAGGGTCTAGTTTTTCCAATGAGCAGTTCTTC	CASGGSSFSNEQFF
14	.	TRBV30	.	TRBJ2-7	TGTGCCTGGAGTGCCGGCCAGCGTGGCATCGAGCAGTACTTC	CAWSAGQRGIEQYF
13	.	TRBV7-7	.	TRBJ2-5	TGTGCCAGCAGCGGTGGGAGCGGGGAGACCCAGTACTTC	CASSGGSGETQYF
14	.	TRBV5-8	few	TRBJ1-3	TGTGCCAGCAGCTTCCAGGGAAGTGGAAACACCATATATTTT	CASSFQGSGNTIYF
15	.	TRBV5-4	.	TRBJ2-7	TGTGCCAGCAGCTTGGACCGGACGGTGCCCTACGAGCAGTACTTC	CASSLDRTVPYEQYF
13	.	TRBV18	.	TRBJ2-7	TGTGCCAGCTCACCGGAACAGGAATACGAGCAGTACTTC	CASSPEQEYEQYF
12	TRBD2	TRBV28	.	TRBJ2-3	TGTGCCAGCAGGACAGCGGGGGATACGCAGTATTTT	CASRTAGDTQYF
15	.	TRBV7-7	.	TRBJ2-3	TGTGCCAGCAGCCCCACAACCACTAGCCTCGATACGCAGTATTTT	CASSPTTTSLDTQYF
12	.	TRBV5-8	.	TRBJ2-5	TGTGCCAGCAACGGGTTCGATCAGACCCAGTACTTC	CASNGFDQTQYF
13	.	TRBV6-5	once	TRBJ1-2	TGTGCCAGCAGACCGGGTAGGGCTTATGGCTACACCTTC	CASRPGRAYGYTF
13	.	TRBV10-2	.	TRBJ2-5	TGCGCCAGCAGTGAGTCTCAATGGCAGACCCAGTACTTC	CASSESQWQTQYF
16	TRBD2	TRBV5-1	.	TRBJ2-3	TGCGCCAGCCATCGCAACCTAGCGGGGGGCACAGATACGCAGTATTTT	CASHRNLAGGTDTQYF
13	.	TRBV30	.	TRBJ1-1	TGTGCCTGGAGGGGGTGGGGTTGGACTGAAGCTTTCTTT	CAWRGWGWTEAFF
16	TRBD2	TRBV4-2	few	TRBJ2-3	TGTGCCAGCAGCCGGGGGGGGAGGTCGGGGGCAGATACGCAGTATTTT	CASSRGGRSGADTQYF
14	TRBD2	TRBV4-1	.	TRBJ2-7	TGCGCCAGCAGCTTCCTAGCGGGAACCTACGAGCAGTACTTC	CASSFLAGTYEQYF
14	.	TRBV6-1	.	TRBJ2-2	TGTGCCAGCCCTACCAATCCTGTAACCGGGGAGCTGTTTTTT	CASPTNPVTGELFF
16	.	TRBV19	once	TRBJ1-5	TGTGCCAGTAGTATGCGCGGCAGTTATAGCAATCAGCCCCAGCATTTT	CASSMRGSYSNQPQHF
15	.	TRBV4-2	.	TRBJ1-2	TGTGCCAGCAGCCAAGAGGCAGGGTTCAACTATGGCTACACCTTC	CASSQEAGFNYGYTF
12	TRBD2	TRBV7-9	.	TRBJ2-7	TGTGCCAGCAGCTCTAGCGGGATTGAGCAGTACTTC	CASSSSGIEQYF
16	.	TRBV19	.	TRBJ1-5	TGTGCCAGTAGCAGACAGGCAGTCCCTTCCAATCAGCCCCAGCATTTT	CASSRQAVPSNQPQHF
13	.	TRBV5-1	.	TRBJ2-1	TGCGCCAGCACTCGGGTAGCGGACAATGAGCAGTTCTTC	CASTRVADNEQFF
11	.	TRBV6-5	few	TRBJ2-7	TGTGCCACCACTCAAGCCTACGAGCAGTACTTC	CATTQAYEQYF
15	.	TRBV6-5	.	TRBJ2-7	TGTGCCAGCAGCCGGTGGGGCAGGGAAGGCTACGAGCAGTACTTC	CASSRWGREGYEQYF
14	TRBD1	TRBV6-5	.	TRBJ2-7	TGTGCCAGCAGTTACTCGTACAGGGGGTACGAGCAGTACTTC	CASSYSYRGYEQYF
15	.	TRBV6-6	.	TRBJ1-2	TGTGCCAGCAGTTACTCTGTCCCCGCGGACTATGGCTACACCTTC	CASSYSVPADYGYTF
14	.	TRBV10-1	once	TRBJ1-1	TGCGCCAGCAGTGAGTCGAATGGGCAGAATGAAGCTTTCTTT	CASSESNGQNEAFF
14	.	TRBV7-8	.	TRBJ2-2	TGTGCCAGCAGCACCCGTTGGTTGGCCGGGGAGCTGTTTTTT	CASSTRWLAGELFF
17	.	TRBV27	.	TRBJ2-2	TGTGCCACCCACGGCCTTCGTGGTGGTTTAAACACCGGGGAGCTGTTTTTT	CATHGLRGGLNTGELFF
15	.	TRBV6-5	.	TRBJ1-4	TGTGCCAGCAGATCTAGACCAGCGATGGGTGAAAAACTGTTTTTT	CASRSRPAMGEKLFF
13	.	TRBV29-1	.	TRBJ2-3	TGCAGCGTTGAATTTAGTCATACAGATACGCAGTATTTT	CSVEFSHTDTQYF
14	TRBD1	TRBV19	.	TRBJ2-7	TGTGCCAGTAGTAGGCCAGGGGGAAATTACGAGCAGTACTTC	CASSRPGGNYEQYF
15	TRBD2	TRBV5-6	.	TRBJ2-5	TGTGCCAGCAGCTTGAGGCTAGCGGGGGGAGAGACCCAGTACTTC	CASSLRLAGGETQYF